A selection of T cell receptor beta chains follows, all from one sample in a study of identical twins. MiXCR, applied by TCRdb to the 5' RACE reads, yields one record per CDR3 protein. The table includes 400,000 to 550,000 distinct CDR3 sequences, 14% detected once. This same sample was also part of a study on yellow fever vaccine responses in identical twins.

The source material was CD4+ T cells sorted from blood. These receptor sequences come from a woman under 30 in good health. Both conserved end residues are part of each CDR3. A D gene is named only where the DNA matches it firmly. Part of the rows lack a size; the others show once, few, many or a class for expanded clones.

>few|TRBV5-5|TRBD1|TRBJ2-7
TGTGCCAGCAGCTACCCTTCGACAGGGCTTAGCTCCTACGAGCAGTACTTC
CASSYPSTGLSSYEQYF
>few|TRBV5-6|-|TRBJ1-4
TGTGCCAGCAGCTTGGCCCCTACAGTAAATGAAAAACTGTTTTTT
CASSLAPTVNEKLFF
>-|TRBV6-5|-|TRBJ1-1
TGTGCCAGCAGTTACGGCCAGCTGAACACTGAAGCTTTCTTT
CASSYGQLNTEAFF
>few|TRBV20-1|-|TRBJ2-7
TGCAGTGTCTTTGCTGGGGGCTACGAGCAGTACTTC
CSVFAGGYEQYF
>many|TRBV15|-|TRBJ2-3
TGTGCCACCAGCAGAGAGTTGGACTACACAGATACGCAGTATTTT
CATSRELDYTDTQYF
>few|TRBV12-5|-|TRBJ2-2
TGTGCTAGTGCCCGAGGAGAAACGAACACCGGGGAGCTGTTTTTT
CASARGETNTGELFF
>few|TRBV20-1|-|TRBJ2-7
TGCAGTGCTAGGCTAACAGGGTTATACGAGCAGTACTTC
CSARLTGLYEQYF
>-|TRBV28|-|TRBJ2-7
TGTGCCAGCAGTCCAAGTAGGACGTCTGGGTACGAGCAGTACTTC
CASSPSRTSGYEQYF
>-|TRBV20-1|-|TRBJ2-7
TGCAGTGCCGCCGATTACGAGCAGTACTTC
CSAADYEQYF
>-|TRBV6-5|TRBD1|TRBJ1-1
TGTGCCAGCAGTTACTGGGGACAGGGGAACACTGAAGCTTTCTTT
CASSYWGQGNTEAFF
>many|TRBV5-1|-|TRBJ1-1
TGCGCCAGCAGCTCCGGACAGAGCCAAGAAGCTTTCTTT
CASSSGQSQEAFF
>many|TRBV12-3/TRBV12-4|-|TRBJ2-7
TGTGCCAGCAGTTTCGGGGAGACCACCTTCTCCTACGAGCAGTACTTC
CASSFGETTFSYEQYF
>-|TRBV6-1|TRBD1|TRBJ2-7
TGTGCCAGCAGTGCACGGGACAGATCAAGCTCCTACGAGCAGTACTTC
CASSARDRSSSYEQYF
>many|TRBV29-1|-|TRBJ1-1
TGCAGCGTCACAACCCGAGGGAACACTGAAGCTTTCTTT
CSVTTRGNTEAFF
>-|TRBV5-1|-|TRBJ1-1
TGCGCCAGCAGCTTGGTTAAGGGCCCCACTGAAGCTTTCTTT
CASSLVKGPTEAFF
>many|TRBV12-3/TRBV12-4|-|TRBJ1-4
TGTGCCAGCAGTTTAGGATCAGGAGGCGGGAATGAAAAACTGTTTTTT
CASSLGSGGGNEKLFF
>few|TRBV2|-|TRBJ2-5
TGTGCCAGCCTGTTTGAGGGTGGCTTCCAAGAGACCCAGTACTTC
CASLFEGGFQETQYF
>-|TRBV6-1|-|TRBJ2-5
TGTGCCAGCAGTGAAGCTACCGGGACTCAAGAGACCCAGTACTTC
CASSEATGTQETQYF
>-|TRBV20-1|-|TRBJ2-2
TGCAGTGTAGGCCTAAGATCCACCGGGGAGCTGTTTTTT
CSVGLRSTGELFF
>-|TRBV5-1|TRBD2|TRBJ2-7
TGCGCCAGCAGCAGCCGGGGAGCGGGGGGATCCTACGAGCAGTACTTC
CASSSRGAGGSYEQYF
>-|TRBV20-1|TRBD2|TRBJ2-7
TGCAGTGCTAGCGACCCAGGGACTAGCGGGCCCGGGGCCCCTGACGAGCAGTACTTC
CSASDPGTSGPGAPDEQYF
>few|TRBV29-1|-|TRBJ1-1
TGCAGCAGCGGACAGCAAAATGAAGCTTTCTTT
CSSGQQNEAFF
>many|TRBV10-2|TRBD2|TRBJ2-3
TGCGCCAGCAGTGAGTCGAGGGTTGCGGGAGGTGCAGATACGCAGTATTTT
CASSESRVAGGADTQYF
>few|TRBV7-2|-|TRBJ2-7
TGTGCCAGCAGCTTATTGGCGGGGGCCCCGCCGGACTACTTC
CASSLLAGAPPDYF
>-|TRBV16|TRBD1|TRBJ1-2
TGTGCCAGCAGCCACCGGGACAGGGGGAACTATGGCTACACCTTC
CASSHRDRGNYGYTF
>-|TRBV6-5|-|TRBJ2-3
TGTGCCAGCAGTTACTCGGTGGACCCCCGTGATGATACGCAGTATTTT
CASSYSVDPRDDTQYF
>-|TRBV5-5|-|TRBJ2-1
TGTGCCAGCAGCTTGGGGGGGGCGGCCCTCTACAATGAGCAGTTCTTC
CASSLGGAALYNEQFF
>few|TRBV4-1|-|TRBJ2-6
TGCGCCAGCAGCCAGGGCTGGGGGGACGGGCTATCTGGGGCCAACGTCCTGACTTTC
CASSQGWGDGLSGANVLTF
>-|TRBV5-1|TRBD2|TRBJ2-3
TGCGCCAGCAGCTTGCAGAGCCGCGGGAGGGCTGCAGATACGCAGTATTTT
CASSLQSRGRAADTQYF
>-|TRBV15|TRBD1|TRBJ1-1
TGTGCCACCAGCTCCTCCGACAGGGGGCCGTACACTGAAGCTTTCTTT
CATSSSDRGPYTEAFF
>-|TRBV20-1|-|TRBJ2-4
TGCAGTGCTAGCAGGGCTTGGGAAGCCAAAAACATTCAGTACTTC
CSASRAWEAKNIQYF
>few|TRBV7-3|TRBD1|TRBJ2-3
TGTGCCAGCAGGGGGGACAGACGAGGAGATACGCAGTATTTT
CASRGDRRGDTQYF